This entry is about one T cell receptor beta chain. Sequencing used immunoSEQ multiplex PCR; TCRdb keeps in-frame clones, though not all of them. The data show 55,000 to 85,000 clones, more than 75% seen once. The sample is drawn from a study of control samples from healthy donors and cancer patients. The clonotype was recovered from a woman aged 50 to 60 with head and neck cancer. What was sequenced was PBMCs.

In DNA, the CDR3 is TGTGCCAGTAGTTCGACAGCTATGAACACTGAAGCTTTCTTT. It translates to CASSSTAMNTEAFF. The chain is built from TRBV19 and TRBJ1-1; perhaps TRBD1 as D (5 bases). The CDR3 runs 14 residues. Germline assignment: CDR1 LNHDA and CDR2 SQIVND (reference sequence). V was cut by 5 bases and J by 0 bases, with 10 bases left in between.